This is a list of T cell receptor beta chains from one sample in a study of shared clonotypes between healthy human individuals. Only in-frame clones appear in the TCRdb table, and some are missing; sequencing was by immunoSEQ multiplex PCR. Among hundreds of thousands of clones listed, about 95% were seen once. The sequencing input was naive CD8+ T cells sorted from blood. The receptors stem from a woman in her 30s in good health. CDR3s include the opening cysteine and the closing phenylalanine or tryptophan. Fields, in order: CDR3 length, D gene, V gene, clone size, J gene, CDR3 DNA, CDR3 protein. D genes are given only for firm matches. The size entry is marked missing in some rows and otherwise reads once, few, many or a size class.

>14|NA|TRBV2|NA|TRBJ2-6
TGTGCCAGCTGGAGTACCTCTGGGGCCAACGTCCTGACTTTC
CASWSTSGANVLTF
>12|NA|TRBV4-1|NA|TRBJ1-3
TGCGCCAGCAGCCAAGATGGGGAAACCATATATTTT
CASSQDGETIYF
>13|NA|TRBV6-5|NA|TRBJ2-2
TGTGCCAGCAGTTACGGATCACCCGGGGAGCTGTTTTTT
CASSYGSPGELFF
>14|NA|TRBV6-5|NA|TRBJ2-4
TGTGCCAGCAGTTCACGGGACACGGGGAACATTCAGTACTTC
CASSSRDTGNIQYF
>15|NA|TRBV30|NA|TRBJ2-7
TGTGCCTGGAGTGACGGTCAGCCCGTCTCCTACGAGCAGTACTTC
CAWSDGQPVSYEQYF
>16|NA|TRBV4-2|NA|TRBJ2-1
TGTGCCAGCAGCCAAGAGTACAGGAGTTTCTACAATGAGCAGTTCTTC
CASSQEYRSFYNEQFF
>11|NA|TRBV10-1|NA|TRBJ2-7
TGCGCCAGCAGCGATTCTGGGGAGCAGTACTTC
CASSDSGEQYF
>13|NA|TRBV29-1|NA|TRBJ1-1
TGCAGCGTTGAAGATAGAGAGAACACTGAAGCTTTCTTT
CSVEDRENTEAFF
>16|TRBD2|TRBV11-2|NA|TRBJ2-3
TGTGCCAGCAGCTTAGACCCTAGCGGGATGATAGATACGCAGTATTTT
CASSLDPSGMIDTQYF
>16|TRBD1|TRBV10-3|NA|TRBJ2-5
TGTGCCATCAGTGAAACGGCAGGGGGCGTCCAAGAGACCCAGTACTTC
CAISETAGGVQETQYF
>15|NA|TRBV5-1|NA|TRBJ1-2
TGCGCCAGCAGCCCCAGAGGACAGCTTCCCTATGGCTACACCTTC
CASSPRGQLPYGYTF
>12|NA|TRBV6-5|once|TRBJ1-2
TGTGCCAGCAGTCGAAAGAACTATGGCTACACCTTC
CASSRKNYGYTF
>15|TRBD1|TRBV19|few|TRBJ1-2
TGTGCCAGTTACGGGACAGGGGCCATCCACTATGGCTACACCTTC
CASYGTGAIHYGYTF
>11|NA|TRBV11-2|NA|TRBJ1-1
TGTGCCAGCAGCTTACACACTGAAGCTTTCTTT
CASSLHTEAFF
>15|TRBD1|TRBV27|once|TRBJ2-5
TGTGCCAGCAGTCCCGGGACAGGGGGAAGAGAGACCCAGTACTTC
CASSPGTGGRETQYF
>15|NA|TRBV7-8|once|TRBJ1-1
TGTGCCAGCACAAGAGTCAGGGTCGGGAACACTGAAGCTTTCTTT
CASTRVRVGNTEAFF
>15|TRBD2|TRBV27|NA|TRBJ2-1
TGTGCCAGCAGTTTATTCGCTAGCGGGAGCGATGAGCAGTTCTTC
CASSLFASGSDEQFF
>14|NA|TRBV19|NA|TRBJ2-7
TGTGCCAGTAGTTCACGCCGAAATGGTTACGAGCAGTACTTC
CASSSRRNGYEQYF
>15|TRBD1|TRBV25-1|NA|TRBJ2-5
TGTGCCAGCAGTGATCCCGGACAGGGCGAAGAGACCCAGTACTTC
CASSDPGQGEETQYF
>16|TRBD2|TRBV27|NA|TRBJ2-3
TGTGCCAGCACCACAGTAGCGGGAGAGAGCACAGATACGCAGTATTTT
CASTTVAGESTDTQYF
>13|NA|TRBV5-8|NA|TRBJ1-5
TGTGCCAGCAGCTTTGGGGGGCATCAGCCCCAGCATTTT
CASSFGGHQPQHF
>14|NA|TRBV6-1|once|TRBJ1-5
TGTGCCAGCACCGAAACCGGGGGGTTGGAGCCCCAGCATTTT
CASTETGGLEPQHF
>15|NA|TRBV2|NA|TRBJ2-7
TGTGCCAGCAAGAGCACAGGGAGGGAAAACTACGAGCAGTACTTC
CASKSTGRENYEQYF
>14|TRBD2|TRBV27|NA|TRBJ2-1
TGTGCCAGCAGTTTGGCGGGAGTTCGAAGTGAGCAGTTCTTC
CASSLAGVRSEQFF
>16|NA|TRBV15|NA|TRBJ2-5
TGTGCCACCAGCAGAGATGGGGATACCCAATGGGAGACCCAGTACTTC
CATSRDGDTQWETQYF